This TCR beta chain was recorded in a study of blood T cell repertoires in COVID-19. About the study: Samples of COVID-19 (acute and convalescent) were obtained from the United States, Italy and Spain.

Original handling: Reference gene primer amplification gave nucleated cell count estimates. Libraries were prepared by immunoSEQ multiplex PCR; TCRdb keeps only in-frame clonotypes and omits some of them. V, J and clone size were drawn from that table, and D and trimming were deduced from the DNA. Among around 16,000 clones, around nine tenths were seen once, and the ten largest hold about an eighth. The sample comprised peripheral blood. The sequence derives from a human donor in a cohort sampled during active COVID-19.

The DNA of the CDR3 is TGTGCCAGCAGCTTTGACGACACCGTCTCTGGAAACACCATATATTTT. Residues: CASSFDDTVSGNTIYF. This rearrangement joins TRBV5-4 to TRBJ1-3; D is ambiguous. Germline lookup yields CDR1 SGHNT and CDR2 YYREEE (reference sequence). V lost 2 bases, J lost 0 bases, and 12 bases lay in between. The CDR3 length is 16 residues.